These T cell receptor beta chains were read from a single sample in a study of technical replicates of blood from several donors. The protocol was immunoSEQ multiplex PCR, while the TCRdb copy is restricted to in-frame clones and leaves out a portion. The data show about 68,000 clones, roughly 97% seen once. The sequenced sample was T cells isolated from PBMCs. The receptors were gathered from a human donor in good health. Both conserved end residues are part of each CDR3. Fields, in order: V gene, J gene, D gene, clone size, CDR3 DNA, CDR3 protein. The D gene is left open where the match is weak. Size values are once, few and many counts, or a class for expanded clones, and some rows have none.

TRBV6-1,TRBJ2-7,TRBD1,.,TGTGCCAGCAGTTGGGACAGGGTTTCCTACGAGCAGTACTTC,CASSWDRVSYEQYF
TRBV10-3,TRBJ2-5,.,.,TGTGCCATCAGTGAGTCCGCAGGGGAGACCCAGTACTTC,CAISESAGETQYF
TRBV6-1,TRBJ2-7,.,.,TGTGCCAGCAGTATGGCGGGCGGAACCTACGAGCAGTACTTC,CASSMAGGTYEQYF
TRBV6-5,TRBJ1-1,TRBD1,.,TGTGCCAGCACAGAACAGGGGGCTCCGAACACTGAAGCTTTCTTT,CASTEQGAPNTEAFF
TRBV7-3,TRBJ2-2,TRBD2,.,TGTGCCAGCAGCTTGGCGGGAGTGACCGGGGAGCTGTTTTTT,CASSLAGVTGELFF
TRBV14,TRBJ2-5,.,.,TGTGCCAGCAGCCTTGCGGGGCAGACCCAGTACTTC,CASSLAGQTQYF
TRBV29-1,TRBJ1-1,.,.,TGCAGCGTTGCTGTAGGAGTGAACACTGAAGCTTTCTTT,CSVAVGVNTEAFF
TRBV11-3,TRBJ2-2,TRBD1,.,TGTGCCAGCAGCGGGACAGAGAACACCGGGGAGCTGTTTTTT,CASSGTENTGELFF
TRBV18,TRBJ1-5,TRBD1,.,TGTGCCAGCTCACCGCAGGACAGGGAAAGGCAGCCCCAGCATTTT,CASSPQDRERQPQHF
TRBV25-1,TRBJ1-1,.,.,TGTGCCAGCAGTGAATATGGTCTCGGGGGTGGGACTGAAGCTTTCTTT,CASSEYGLGGGTEAFF
TRBV5-1,TRBJ1-1,.,.,TGCGCCAGCGCACGGAGCAACACTGAAGCTTTCTTT,CASARSNTEAFF
TRBV7-9,TRBJ2-3,.,.,TGTGCCAGCAGCTCCGGGGTTAGGCAGCTCACAGATACGCAGTATTTT,CASSSGVRQLTDTQYF
TRBV9,TRBJ2-2,.,.,TGTGCCAGCAGCATACAGGGCGATGCCGGGGAGCTGTTTTTT,CASSIQGDAGELFF
TRBV9,TRBJ2-7,TRBD2,.,TGTGCCAGCAGCAAGACTAGCGGGAGACTCGACGAGCAGTACTTC,CASSKTSGRLDEQYF
TRBV7-8,TRBJ1-5,.,.,TGTGCCAGCAGCCTCTATGCCGGAGTAAATCAGCCCCAGCATTTT,CASSLYAGVNQPQHF
TRBV7-7,TRBJ2-3,.,.,TGTGCCAGCAGCAGGACTGTAGAATTCACAGATACGCAGTATTTT,CASSRTVEFTDTQYF
TRBV6-1,TRBJ2-6,.,.,TGTGCCAGCACCATGGAGGGTGCTGGGGCCAACGTCCTGACTTTC,CASTMEGAGANVLTF
TRBV7-6,TRBJ1-3,TRBD1,.,TGTGCCAGCAGCTCCAACAGGGGGCCTGGAAACACCATATATTTT,CASSSNRGPGNTIYF
TRBV10-2,TRBJ1-1,.,.,TGCGCCAGCAGTGCCGTTTTGGGGGCAGACACTGAAGCTTTCTTT,CASSAVLGADTEAFF
TRBV2,TRBJ2-1,TRBD2,.,TGTGCCAGCAGTGAAATTTGGGGACTAGCGGTAAACAATGAGCAGTTCTTC,CASSEIWGLAVNNEQFF
TRBV7-6,TRBJ2-7,.,.,TGTGCCAGCAGCTTAGATGTAGGGCTAGCAGTTTACGAGCAGTACTTC,CASSLDVGLAVYEQYF
TRBV7-3,TRBJ2-4,.,.,TGTGCCAGCAGCTTATCAGGGGATGCCAAAAACATTCAGTACTTC,CASSLSGDAKNIQYF
TRBV9,TRBJ1-1,.,.,TGTGCCAGCAGCTTCGCCGCGGGATCCTTTACTGAAGCTTTCTTT,CASSFAAGSFTEAFF
TRBV28,TRBJ2-1,TRBD2,.,TGTGCCAGCAACCTCCGACAGGGTCTACTAGCGGGGTTCAATGAGCAGTTCTTC,CASNLRQGLLAGFNEQFF
TRBV28,TRBJ1-2,.,.,TGTGCCAGCAGTTTTAACAGGAGAACTTCCTATGGCTACACCTTC,CASSFNRRTSYGYTF
TRBV7-2,TRBJ2-2,.,.,TGTGCCAGCAGCTTCTCTCCCGACACCGGGGAGCTGTTTTTT,CASSFSPDTGELFF
TRBV27,TRBJ1-4,.,.,TGTGCCAGCAGTTTATCGAATCGCCTAATTAATGAAAAACTGTTTTTT,CASSLSNRLINEKLFF
TRBV19,TRBJ1-1,.,.,TGTGCCAGTAGTATGAATCCGGGACATACGAACACTGAAGCTTTCTTT,CASSMNPGHTNTEAFF
TRBV6-6,TRBJ1-4,.,.,TGTGCCAGCAGTTATTCTGACACCGAACCTAATGAAAAACTGTTTTTT,CASSYSDTEPNEKLFF
TRBV19,TRBJ2-1,TRBD2,once,TGTGCCAGTAGGTCTAGCGGGAGTAGTTACAATGAGCAGTTCTTC,CASRSSGSSYNEQFF
TRBV19,TRBJ2-3,TRBD2,.,TGTGCCAGTAGGCCTAGCGGTGGCACAGATACGCAGTATTTT,CASRPSGGTDTQYF
TRBV6-5,TRBJ1-1,.,.,TGTGCCAGCAGTGCCGGGACTGAAGCTTTCTTT,CASSAGTEAFF
TRBV6-1,TRBJ2-1,TRBD2,.,TGTGCCAGCAGTGATTGGCGGGAGAAGTATAATGAGCAGTTCTTC,CASSDWREKYNEQFF
TRBV7-9,TRBJ2-5,TRBD2,.,TGTGCCAGCAGCTCTCAGCGGGAGTTGGGCGAGACCCAGTACTTC,CASSSQRELGETQYF
TRBV30,TRBJ2-7,TRBD1,.,TGTGCCTGGAGTGCAACAGGGGACGAGCAGTACTTC,CAWSATGDEQYF